These 21 T cell receptor beta chains originate from one sample sequenced in a study of blood T cell repertoires in COVID-19. TCRdb keeps only in-frame clones here, not all; method: immunoSEQ multiplex PCR. The data show under 100,000 clones, more than 70% seen once. The sample taken for sequencing was peripheral blood. These receptors came from a woman aged 60-75 years with acute or convalescent COVID-19.

The chain employs TRBV7-2 and TRBJ2-7, with D tentatively TRBD2 (6 bases). Germline loops: CDR1 SGHTA, CDR2 FQGNSA. The CDR3 runs 15 residues. Trimming stripped 5 bases from V and 2 bases from J, with 16 bases between. The CDR3: CASSPRPDYPYEQYF. Here the CDR3 DNA reads TGTGCCAGCAGCCCCCGACCGGACTATCCCTACGAGCAGTACTTC.

The chain joins TRBV10-3 to TRBJ1-5; 8 nucleotides agree with TRBD1. The CDR3 is 15 amino acids. The junction had 8 bases not matched to a gene; V was cut back by 7 bases and J by 3 bases. Looked up from germline, CDR1 is ENHRY and CDR2 is SYGVKD. The CDR3 sequence is CAIKQQGGDNQPQHF. In nucleotides, the CDR3 is TGTGCCATCAAACAACAGGGGGGGGACAATCAGCCCCAGCATTTT.

The genes are TRBV24-1 and TRBJ2-3; TRBD2 aligns across 11 bases. V shed 1 base, J shed 6 bases, and the junction held 8 bases outside the gene matches. Germline CDR1 and CDR2: KGHDR and SFDVKD. CDR3 size: 17 residues. CDR3 bases: TGTGCCACCAGTGATTTTATAGCGGGAGGGCCCGACGATACGCAGTATTTT. It yields the protein CATSDFIAGGPDDTQYF.

This rearrangement joins TRBV11-3 to TRBJ1-6; a weak D match, TRBD1 (6 bases). This CDR3 has 13 amino acids. From germline, CDR1 is SGHNT and CDR2 YENEEA. V shed 4 bases and J shed 10 bases, with 11 bases lying between them. The CDR3 nucleotides are TGTGCCAGCAGCTCCAACAGGGAGTCACCCCTCCACTTT. Its translation: CASSSNRESPLHF.

The V gene is TRBV5-4, the J gene TRBJ2-7; TRBD1 matches at 8 bases. The CDR3 extends over 14 amino acids. With 4 bases clipped from V and 5 bases from J, the junction kept 8 bases outside the gene matches. Germline V CDR1 and CDR2: SGHNT, YYREEE (reference sequence). CDR3 nucleotide sequence: TGTGCCAGCAGCCTCGGGCAGGGGGCAGACGAGCAGTACTTC. Encoded protein: CASSLGQGADEQYF.

Comment on this clone: Other DNA sequences in the same sample also yield this CDR3. The chain links TRBV6-4 to TRBJ1-2; TRBD1 matches 7 bases. This CDR3 region has 14 residues. CDR1 and CDR2 (germline): MRHNA, SNTAGT. V shed 2 bases and J 4 bases; nucleotides not matched to a gene: 4. The CDR3 region is CASSDRQGSYGYTF. CDR3 DNA sequence: TGTGCCAGCAGTGACCGACAGGGATCCTATGGCTACACCTTC.

The rearrangement joins TRBV5-1 to TRBJ1-3, with D maybe TRBD1 (6 bases). The V end lost 3 bases, the J end lost 2 bases, and 18 bases lay between the germline ends. CDR1 is SGHRS and CDR2 is YFSETQ in the germline V gene. The CDR3 is 17 amino acids. The CDR3 DNA follows: TGCGCCAGCAGCTCTGGACAGCCTCTGCAGGCTGGAAACACCATATATTTT. Its translation: CASSSGQPLQAGNTIYF.

V gene TRBV24-1 combines with J gene TRBJ2-3; TRBD2 might be the D (6 bases). The V and J ends lost 4 bases and 1 base respectively, with 14 bases between them. This CDR3 spans 16 amino acids. CDR1 is KGHDR, CDR2 SFDVKD, per germline. CDR3 amino acids: CATSELAAWGTDTQYF. CDR3 DNA: TGTGCCACCAGTGAGTTAGCGGCCTGGGGCACAGATACGCAGTATTTT.

The chain uses TRBV11-3 and TRBJ2-3, with D maybe TRBD1 (7 bases). V gave up 5 bases and J gave up 1 base, with 19 bases separating them. The CDR3 runs 17 residues. Germline lookup yields CDR1 SGHNT and CDR2 YENEEA. The chain's CDR3 is CASSGGTVLPGTDTQYF. For the CDR3, the DNA is TGTGCCAGCAGCGGAGGGACAGTCCTCCCGGGCACAGATACGCAGTATTTT.

The chain carries TRBV13 and TRBJ2-3, with TRBD1 as a possible D gene (6 bases). Trimming shortened V by 4 bases and J by 1 base, and 12 bases separated the two germline ends. Germline V lookup: CDR1 PRHDT, CDR2 FYEKMQ (reference sequence). The CDR3 length is 15 residues. CDR3 DNA sequence: TGTGCCAGCAGCTCCCCCTGGGGGCGCACAGATACGCAGTATTTT. As protein: CASSSPWGRTDTQYF.

The rearrangement links TRBV5-1 to TRBJ1-5; 7 bases match TRBD1. The CDR3 is 13 amino acids. Germline lookup yields CDR1 SGHRS and CDR2 YFSETQ. The V segment lost 1 base and the J segment 6 bases; nucleotides outside the gene matches: 1. CDR3 region: CASSLQGGQPQHF. The CDR3, as DNA: TGCGCCAGCAGCTTGCAGGGGGGTCAGCCCCAGCATTTT. The full variable domain, in which reference TRBV5-1 and TRBJ1-5 provide the parts outside the CDR3, is KAGVTQTPRYLIKTRGQQVTLSCSPISGHRSVSWYQQTPGQGLQFLFEYFSETQRNKGNFPGRFSGRQFSNSRSEMNVSTLELGDSALYLCASSLQGGQPQHFGDGTRLSIL.

This rearrangement joins TRBV18 to TRBJ1-1, with a possible D match to TRBD1 (5 bases). Trimming took off 4 bases at V and 2 bases at J, with 11 bases between the two ends. This CDR3 contains 14 residues. CDR1 and CDR2 from the germline V gene are KGHSH and LQKENI. The CDR3 here is CASSLYDRNTEAFF. CDR3 DNA sequence: TGTGCCAGCTCACTATACGACAGAAACACTGAAGCTTTCTTT.

This sequence joins TRBV12-3 or TRBV12-4 and TRBJ1-4; 8 positions agree with TRBD1. This CDR3 is built from 13 residues. Unmatched junction bases numbered 9, after V lost 6 bases and J lost 12 bases. The DNA for the CDR3 is TGTGCCAGCAGCCTAAAGACAGGGGTTGAACTGTTTTTT. Translation: CASSLKTGVELFF.

This rearrangement joins TRBV4-3 to TRBJ2-3, with TRBD2 identical over 12 bases. This CDR3 contains 16 residues. V lost 5 bases to trimming and J lost 2 bases; unmatched junction nucleotides: 5. Per germline, CDR1 LGHNA and CDR2 YSLEER. The CDR3 loop reads CASSMGLAGTTDTQYF. The CDR3 DNA sequence: TGCGCCAGCAGCATGGGACTAGCGGGTACCACAGATACGCAGTATTTT.

The chain is built from TRBV24-1 and TRBJ1-6; 12 bases are shared with TRBD1. This CDR3 is 16 amino acids long. Germline CDR1 KGHDR, CDR2 SFDVKD. The CDR3 loop is CLKLGQGALGNSPLHF. The CDR3 nucleotides are TGTCTTAAATTGGGACAGGGGGCATTGGGTAATTCACCCCTCCACTTT.

The CDR3: CASSLGTGGAWTYGYTF. DNA of the CDR3: TGTGCCAGCAGCTTAGGGACAGGGGGCGCTTGGACTTATGGCTACACCTTC. The chain uses TRBV7-8 and TRBJ1-2; 11 nucleotides line up with TRBD1. V lost 1 base and J lost 5; bases outside the gene matches: 9. CDR1 and CDR2 from the germline V gene are SGHVS and FQNEAQ. The CDR3 totals 17 residues. Full variable domain (rest looked up from reference TRBV7-8 and TRBJ1-2): GAGVSQSPRYKVAKRGQDVALRCDPISGHVSLFWYQQALGQGPEFLTYFQNEAQLDKSGLPSDRFFAERPEGSVSTLKIQRTQQEDSAVYLCASSLGTGGAWTYGYTFGSGTRLTVV.

The rearrangement links TRBV30 to TRBJ1-1, with TRBD1 matching over 7 bases. CDR1 and CDR2 (germline): GTSNPN, SVGIG (reference sequence). The CDR3 loop spans 15 amino acids. The V segment lost 3 bases and the J segment 5 bases; nucleotides outside the gene matches: 12. CDR3 protein: CAWSLQGISKTEAFF. In DNA form, the CDR3 reads TGTGCCTGGAGCCTACAGGGGATTAGTAAAACTGAAGCTTTCTTT.

The chain is built from TRBV7-6 and TRBJ2-3; possible D gene TRBD2, 5 bases. V shed 5 bases and J shed 5 bases, with 11 bases lying between them. CDR1 is SGHVS, CDR2 FNYEAQ, per germline. CDR3 length: 13 residues. In DNA, the CDR3 is TGTGCCAGCAGCCTGGGGAGAGGAGATACGCAGTATTTT. It translates to CASSLGRGDTQYF.

V gene TRBV6-4 combines with J gene TRBJ1-4; TRBD1 matches 9 bases. After removal of 0 bases from V and 6 bases from J, the junction contained 2 bases not matched to a gene. The CDR3 is made up of 15 amino acids. CDR1 is MRHNA and CDR2 is SNTAGT in the germline V gene. The CDR3 reads CASSDSGDRDEKLFF. DNA for the CDR3: TGTGCCAGCAGTGACTCTGGGGACAGGGATGAAAAACTGTTTTTT.

The CDR3 bases are TGTGCCAGCAGCCACGAGGGTGAAGCTTTCTTT. Residues: CASSHEGEAFF. The chain is built from TRBV3-1 (or the pseudogene TRBV3-2) and TRBJ1-1; D is uncertain. The germline V gene has CDR1 LGHDT and CDR2 YNNKEL (reference sequence). V dropped 3 bases and J dropped 7 bases, with 6 bases sitting between them. The CDR3 is made up of 11 amino acids.

The chain links TRBV29-1 to TRBJ2-3; TRBD2 is a possible D gene (5 bases). The CDR3 loop spans 16 amino acids. V lost 0 bases to trimming and J lost 3 bases, with 16 bases between them. Germline V lookup: CDR1 SQVTM, CDR2 ANQGSEA. CDR3: CSVEDSALGDTDTQYF. For the CDR3, the DNA is TGCAGCGTTGAAGACAGTGCCCTCGGGGATACAGATACGCAGTATTTT.